The following is a T cell receptor (beta chain) sequence with its context. The germline V gene encodes CDR1 MNHEY and CDR2 SVGAGI. The CDR3 has 13 amino acids. The ends were cut back, 6 bases at V and 5 bases at J, with 13 bases in the middle. CD45RA-negative memory and CD45RA+ naive subsets were split from the CD4+ cells. Produced via immunoSEQ multiplex PCR; TCRdb's table is partial and in-frame only. The sample holds about 2.4 million clones; approximately 90% are singletons and the top ten take around 0.15%. This sample stems from a study of shared clonotypes between healthy human individuals. The chain links TRBV6-5 to TRBJ1-1; the D gene is possibly TRBD1 (5 bases). This TCR derives from a man aged 18 to 30 in good health. Source material: naive CD4+ T cells sorted from blood. Subset reported: CD45RA+ positively selected. CDR3 nucleotide sequence: TGTGCCAGCAGCCGGGGAGGGGAAACTGAAGCTTTCTTT. Translating it yields CASSRGGETEAFF.